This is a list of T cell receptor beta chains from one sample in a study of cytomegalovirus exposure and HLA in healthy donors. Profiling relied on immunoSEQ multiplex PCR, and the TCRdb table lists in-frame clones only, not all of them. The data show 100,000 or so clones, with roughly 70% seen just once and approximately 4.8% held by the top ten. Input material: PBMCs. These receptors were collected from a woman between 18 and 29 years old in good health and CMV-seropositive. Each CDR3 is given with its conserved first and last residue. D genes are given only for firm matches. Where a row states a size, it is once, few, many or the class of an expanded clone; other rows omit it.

CDR3 DNA: TGTGCCAGCAGTCCCTATGGACAGGGAGAGCCCCAGTACTTC
CDR3 protein: CASSPYGQGEPQYF
J gene: TRBJ2-5
clone size: NA
CDR3 length: 14
V gene: TRBV27
D gene: TRBD1

CDR3 DNA: TGTGCCATCAGTGGGGGGCTAATGGACACCGGGGAGCTGTTTTTT
CDR3 protein: CAISGGLMDTGELFF
J gene: TRBJ2-2
clone size: NA
CDR3 length: 15
V gene: TRBV10-3
D gene: NA

CDR3 DNA: TGCCAGGACGGGGGGAATGGCTACACCTTC
CDR3 protein: CQDGGNGYTF
J gene: TRBJ1-2
clone size: NA
CDR3 length: 10
V gene: TRBV20-1
D gene: NA

CDR3 DNA: TGTGCCAGCTCCAACAACCCCGACTCTGGGGCCAACGTCCTGACTTTC
CDR3 protein: CASSNNPDSGANVLTF
J gene: TRBJ2-6
clone size: NA
CDR3 length: 16
V gene: TRBV6-4
D gene: NA

CDR3 DNA: TGTGCCAGTAGTGCCCCAGGGTTCCAAGAGACCCAGTACTTC
CDR3 protein: CASSAPGFQETQYF
J gene: TRBJ2-5
clone size: NA
CDR3 length: 14
V gene: TRBV19
D gene: NA

CDR3 DNA: TGTGCCAGCAGCTCCGGACAGAACTATGGCTACACCTTC
CDR3 protein: CASSSGQNYGYTF
J gene: TRBJ1-2
clone size: NA
CDR3 length: 13
V gene: TRBV7-6
D gene: NA

CDR3 DNA: TGTGCCAGCAGTTTAACTAGCGGGAGATCCGGGGAGCTGTTTTTT
CDR3 protein: CASSLTSGRSGELFF
J gene: TRBJ2-2
clone size: NA
CDR3 length: 15
V gene: TRBV28
D gene: TRBD2

CDR3 DNA: TGTGCCAGCAGTTTACGTGGACTAGCGGGAAGATACGAGCAGTACTTC
CDR3 protein: CASSLRGLAGRYEQYF
J gene: TRBJ2-7
clone size: once
CDR3 length: 16
V gene: TRBV28
D gene: TRBD2

CDR3 DNA: TGTGCCAGCACCACAGGGTTTAGCAATCAGCCCCAGCATTTT
CDR3 protein: CASTTGFSNQPQHF
J gene: TRBJ1-5
clone size: NA
CDR3 length: 14
V gene: TRBV11-3
D gene: NA

CDR3 DNA: TGTGCCAGCAGCTTGGCTGCTAGCGGGAGCCCAGATACGCAGTATTTT
CDR3 protein: CASSLAASGSPDTQYF
J gene: TRBJ2-3
clone size: NA
CDR3 length: 16
V gene: TRBV5-4
D gene: TRBD2

CDR3 DNA: TGTGCCAGCAGTTACGGCCGCCAAGAGACCCAGTACTTC
CDR3 protein: CASSYGRQETQYF
J gene: TRBJ2-5
clone size: NA
CDR3 length: 13
V gene: TRBV6-5
D gene: NA

CDR3 DNA: TGTGCCAGTAGTATAGGCGGCGGTAGCGGCGGGGAGCTGTTTTTT
CDR3 protein: CASSIGGGSGGELFF
J gene: TRBJ2-2
clone size: NA
CDR3 length: 15
V gene: TRBV19
D gene: NA

CDR3 DNA: TGTGCCAGCAGTTTATCGGGGGGGGCGGGGGAGCAGTACTTC
CDR3 protein: CASSLSGGAGEQYF
J gene: TRBJ2-7
clone size: NA
CDR3 length: 14
V gene: TRBV27
D gene: NA

CDR3 DNA: TGTGCCAGCAGTTCGTTACTAGCGGGAGACTACGAGCAGTACTTC
CDR3 protein: CASSSLLAGDYEQYF
J gene: TRBJ2-7
clone size: NA
CDR3 length: 15
V gene: TRBV27
D gene: TRBD2

CDR3 DNA: TGTGCCAGCAGTGCCCCCGGAAGCGGGAGCTCCTACGAGCAGTACTTC
CDR3 protein: CASSAPGSGSSYEQYF
J gene: TRBJ2-7
clone size: NA
CDR3 length: 16
V gene: TRBV6-1
D gene: TRBD2

CDR3 DNA: TGTGCCAGCAGCCCCTCTAGCGGGAGTCGGCACGAGCAGTACTTC
CDR3 protein: CASSPSSGSRHEQYF
J gene: TRBJ2-7
clone size: NA
CDR3 length: 15
V gene: TRBV7-2
D gene: TRBD2

CDR3 DNA: TGTGCCAGCAGTGAATTCCCGTACGAGCAGTACTTC
CDR3 protein: CASSEFPYEQYF
J gene: TRBJ2-7
clone size: NA
CDR3 length: 12
V gene: TRBV25-1
D gene: NA

CDR3 DNA: TGTGCCAGCAGTTTGAGATCCCAAGAGACCCAGTACTTC
CDR3 protein: CASSLRSQETQYF
J gene: TRBJ2-5
clone size: NA
CDR3 length: 13
V gene: TRBV25-1
D gene: NA

CDR3 DNA: TGTGCCAGCAGTCGCGACACGACGTTCACAGATACGCAGTATTTT
CDR3 protein: CASSRDTTFTDTQYF
J gene: TRBJ2-3
clone size: NA
CDR3 length: 15
V gene: TRBV6-5
D gene: NA

CDR3 DNA: TGTGCCAGCAGCCAGGACTATTGGGGAGAGCAGTACTTC
CDR3 protein: CASSQDYWGEQYF
J gene: TRBJ2-7
clone size: once
CDR3 length: 13
V gene: TRBV5-8
D gene: NA

CDR3 DNA: TGCGCCAGCAGCCTGGATAGCGGGAGGGGACTGTTCTTC
CDR3 protein: CASSLDSGRGLFF
J gene: TRBJ2-1
clone size: NA
CDR3 length: 13
V gene: TRBV4-3
D gene: TRBD2

CDR3 DNA: TGCAGCGTTGAAGTTCCCCACACAGATACGCAGTATTTT
CDR3 protein: CSVEVPHTDTQYF
J gene: TRBJ2-3
clone size: NA
CDR3 length: 13
V gene: TRBV29-1
D gene: NA

CDR3 DNA: TGTGCCAGCAGCTTAGGATCTTTCGGGAGGTTTGGAGAGACCCAGTACTTC
CDR3 protein: CASSLGSFGRFGETQYF
J gene: TRBJ2-5
clone size: NA
CDR3 length: 17
V gene: TRBV7-2
D gene: TRBD2

CDR3 DNA: TGTGCCAGCAGTGAGGAGGAGAGCGGAGAGACCCAGTACTTC
CDR3 protein: CASSEEESGETQYF
J gene: TRBJ2-5
clone size: NA
CDR3 length: 14
V gene: TRBV2
D gene: NA

CDR3 DNA: TGTGCCAGCAGTTTAAGCAAGAGCTCCAACCTCTACAATGAGCAGTTCTTC
CDR3 protein: CASSLSKSSNLYNEQFF
J gene: TRBJ2-1
clone size: NA
CDR3 length: 17
V gene: TRBV27
D gene: NA

CDR3 DNA: TGTGCCAGCAGCTTAAACCCCTTAGCGACCCAGTACTTC
CDR3 protein: CASSLNPLATQYF
J gene: TRBJ2-5
clone size: NA
CDR3 length: 13
V gene: TRBV11-3
D gene: NA

CDR3 DNA: TGTGCCAGCAGTGAAGCGCCGGTTTTTGAAGCTTTCTTT
CDR3 protein: CASSEAPVFEAFF
J gene: TRBJ1-1
clone size: few
CDR3 length: 13
V gene: TRBV6-1
D gene: NA

CDR3 DNA: TGTGCCAGCAGCTCCGGGGTGGGACAGTTCAATCAGCCCCAGCATTTT
CDR3 protein: CASSSGVGQFNQPQHF
J gene: TRBJ1-5
clone size: NA
CDR3 length: 16
V gene: TRBV5-6
D gene: TRBD1

CDR3 DNA: TGTGCCAGCAGCCCCAGTGAAGCGGAGACCCAGTACTTC
CDR3 protein: CASSPSEAETQYF
J gene: TRBJ2-5
clone size: NA
CDR3 length: 13
V gene: TRBV7-3
D gene: NA

CDR3 DNA: TGCGCCAGCAGCCAAGATGCCGCAGGGGCGAGGGAGACCCAGTACTTC
CDR3 protein: CASSQDAAGARETQYF
J gene: TRBJ2-5
clone size: NA
CDR3 length: 16
V gene: TRBV4-1
D gene: NA

CDR3 DNA: TGTGCCAGCAGCATACCAGCGGGAGTGGCAGATACGCAGTATTTT
CDR3 protein: CASSIPAGVADTQYF
J gene: TRBJ2-3
clone size: few
CDR3 length: 15
V gene: TRBV7-9
D gene: TRBD2

CDR3 DNA: TGTGCCAGCAGCGTGGCCGGGACAGGGTGGGAAAAACTGTTTTTT
CDR3 protein: CASSVAGTGWEKLFF
J gene: TRBJ1-4
clone size: few
CDR3 length: 15
V gene: TRBV9
D gene: TRBD1

CDR3 DNA: TGTGCCAGCAGCACCGCCCTTGGGCGTCAGAAGATTAGTGAGCAGTTCTTC
CDR3 protein: CASSTALGRQKISEQFF
J gene: TRBJ2-1
clone size: NA
CDR3 length: 17
V gene: TRBV9
D gene: NA

CDR3 DNA: TGCGCCAGCAGCCAAGGACTAGCAATGGACAATGAGCAGTTCTTC
CDR3 protein: CASSQGLAMDNEQFF
J gene: TRBJ2-1
clone size: NA
CDR3 length: 15
V gene: TRBV4-1
D gene: TRBD2

CDR3 DNA: TGTGCCAGCAGCGCCTATCTGGGGACAGGTGCCTACGAGCAGTACTTC
CDR3 protein: CASSAYLGTGAYEQYF
J gene: TRBJ2-7
clone size: NA
CDR3 length: 16
V gene: TRBV9
D gene: TRBD1

CDR3 DNA: TGTGCCAGCTCACGTTACTTCGGACAGGGGGCGGGGACTGAAGCTTTCTTT
CDR3 protein: CASSRYFGQGAGTEAFF
J gene: TRBJ1-1
clone size: once
CDR3 length: 17
V gene: TRBV18
D gene: TRBD1

CDR3 DNA: TGTGCCAGCAGCCTCCGACTAGCGGGCAGCACAGATACGCAGTATTTT
CDR3 protein: CASSLRLAGSTDTQYF
J gene: TRBJ2-3
clone size: once
CDR3 length: 16
V gene: TRBV7-6
D gene: TRBD2

CDR3 DNA: TGTGCCAGCAGCTTAGGATCGACAGGCTACGAGCAGTACTTC
CDR3 protein: CASSLGSTGYEQYF
J gene: TRBJ2-7
clone size: NA
CDR3 length: 14
V gene: TRBV11-3
D gene: NA

CDR3 DNA: TGCGCCAGCAGCTTGATTGACAGTTCTGGAAACACCATATATTTT
CDR3 protein: CASSLIDSSGNTIYF
J gene: TRBJ1-3
clone size: NA
CDR3 length: 15
V gene: TRBV5-1
D gene: NA

CDR3 DNA: TGTGCCAGCAGCATAGTACAGAAGAACACTGAAGCTTTCTTT
CDR3 protein: CASSIVQKNTEAFF
J gene: TRBJ1-1
clone size: NA
CDR3 length: 14
V gene: TRBV7-8
D gene: NA

CDR3 DNA: TGTGCCAGCAGCTTATATGGGACTAGCAGTTTTTCCGGGGAGCTGTTTTTT
CDR3 protein: CASSLYGTSSFSGELFF
J gene: TRBJ2-2
clone size: NA
CDR3 length: 17
V gene: TRBV7-7
D gene: TRBD2

CDR3 DNA: TGTGCCAGCAGCTTAGCGAGGGTCCCCGGGCCCCAAAACATTCAGTACTTC
CDR3 protein: CASSLARVPGPQNIQYF
J gene: TRBJ2-4
clone size: NA
CDR3 length: 17
V gene: TRBV7-8
D gene: NA

CDR3 DNA: TGTGCCAGCCCCTCGAAGCGGTGTGAAGCAGATACGCAGTATTTT
CDR3 protein: CASPSKRCEADTQYF
J gene: TRBJ2-3
clone size: NA
CDR3 length: 15
V gene: TRBV7-3
D gene: NA

CDR3 DNA: TGTGCCAGCAGTTTCGGACAGGGGGTGGTCAATGAGCAGTTCTTC
CDR3 protein: CASSFGQGVVNEQFF
J gene: TRBJ2-1
clone size: NA
CDR3 length: 15
V gene: TRBV27
D gene: TRBD1

CDR3 DNA: TGCGCCAGCAGCTTGGGTACAGGGAGTGAAAAACTGTTTTTT
CDR3 protein: CASSLGTGSEKLFF
J gene: TRBJ1-4
clone size: few
CDR3 length: 14
V gene: TRBV5-1
D gene: NA

CDR3 DNA: TGCGCCAGCAGCCAGGCAGCGGGAGGTGACCCGGCCTACGAGCAGTACTTC
CDR3 protein: CASSQAAGGDPAYEQYF
J gene: TRBJ2-7
clone size: NA
CDR3 length: 17
V gene: TRBV4-1
D gene: TRBD2

CDR3 DNA: TGCGCCAGCAGCTTGGAGGGGCTCGGCGAAAAACTGTTTTTT
CDR3 protein: CASSLEGLGEKLFF
J gene: TRBJ1-4
clone size: NA
CDR3 length: 14
V gene: TRBV5-1
D gene: NA

CDR3 DNA: TGTGCCATCAAGCCGACTAGCGGGAGTACAGATACGCAGTATTTT
CDR3 protein: CAIKPTSGSTDTQYF
J gene: TRBJ2-3
clone size: once
CDR3 length: 15
V gene: TRBV10-3
D gene: TRBD2

CDR3 DNA: TGTGCCAGCAGCTTACAGGGGGCCGTCTACACCGGGGAGCTGTTTTTT
CDR3 protein: CASSLQGAVYTGELFF
J gene: TRBJ2-2
clone size: NA
CDR3 length: 16
V gene: TRBV5-5
D gene: TRBD1

CDR3 DNA: TGCAGCGTAGCAGGGGCCACCGGGGAGCTGTTTTTT
CDR3 protein: CSVAGATGELFF
J gene: TRBJ2-2
clone size: few
CDR3 length: 12
V gene: TRBV29-1
D gene: NA

CDR3 DNA: TGTGCCAGCAGGGGGCCCAACTATGGCTACACCTTC
CDR3 protein: CASRGPNYGYTF
J gene: TRBJ1-2
clone size: NA
CDR3 length: 12
V gene: TRBV6-4
D gene: NA

CDR3 DNA: TGCGCCAGCAGCCCTGGACTAGCGGGGAGCTACGAGCAGTACTTC
CDR3 protein: CASSPGLAGSYEQYF
J gene: TRBJ2-7
clone size: NA
CDR3 length: 15
V gene: TRBV5-1
D gene: TRBD2

CDR3 DNA: TGTGCCAGCAGCTTACGGGGGGGAGGGCCCACTAGCACAGATACGCAGTATTTT
CDR3 protein: CASSLRGGGPTSTDTQYF
J gene: TRBJ2-3
clone size: few
CDR3 length: 18
V gene: TRBV7-9
D gene: TRBD2

CDR3 DNA: TGTGCCAGCAGTCCCCCTATGGACACGAGAGCTAACTATGGCTACACCTTC
CDR3 protein: CASSPPMDTRANYGYTF
J gene: TRBJ1-2
clone size: NA
CDR3 length: 17
V gene: TRBV28
D gene: NA

CDR3 DNA: TGTGCCAGCAGTCTCCAGCGGGACAACAATGAGCAGTTCTTC
CDR3 protein: CASSLQRDNNEQFF
J gene: TRBJ2-1
clone size: NA
CDR3 length: 14
V gene: TRBV25-1
D gene: NA

CDR3 DNA: TGTGCCAGCAGCCGAGGACTAGCGGGAGGGACAGATACGCAGTATTTT
CDR3 protein: CASSRGLAGGTDTQYF
J gene: TRBJ2-3
clone size: NA
CDR3 length: 16
V gene: TRBV7-2
D gene: TRBD2

CDR3 DNA: TGCGCCAGCAGCCAAGATGGGCAGGGGGCTACCGGGGAGCTGTTTTTT
CDR3 protein: CASSQDGQGATGELFF
J gene: TRBJ2-2
clone size: NA
CDR3 length: 16
V gene: TRBV4-3
D gene: TRBD1

CDR3 DNA: TGTGCCAGCAGCCTTATAGCGACTAGCGGGATGACCACCGGGGAGCTGTTTTTT
CDR3 protein: CASSLIATSGMTTGELFF
J gene: TRBJ2-2
clone size: NA
CDR3 length: 18
V gene: TRBV11-3
D gene: TRBD2